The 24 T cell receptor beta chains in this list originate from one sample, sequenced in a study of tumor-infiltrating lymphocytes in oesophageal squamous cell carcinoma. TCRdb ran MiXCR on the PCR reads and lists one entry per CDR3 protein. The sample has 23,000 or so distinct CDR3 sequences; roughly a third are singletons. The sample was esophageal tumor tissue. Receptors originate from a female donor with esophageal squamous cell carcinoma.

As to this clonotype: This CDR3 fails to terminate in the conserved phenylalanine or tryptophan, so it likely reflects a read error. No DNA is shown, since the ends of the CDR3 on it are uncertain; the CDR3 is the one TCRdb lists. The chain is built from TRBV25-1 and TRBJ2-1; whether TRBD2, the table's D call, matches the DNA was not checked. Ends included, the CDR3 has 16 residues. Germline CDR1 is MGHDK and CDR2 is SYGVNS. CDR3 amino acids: CASSETVRRSPLHFGN.

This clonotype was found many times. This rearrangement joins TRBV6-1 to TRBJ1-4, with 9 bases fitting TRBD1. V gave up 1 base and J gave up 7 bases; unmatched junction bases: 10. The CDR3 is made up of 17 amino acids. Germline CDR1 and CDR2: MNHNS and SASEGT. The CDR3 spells CASSEGGPGQGSEKLFF. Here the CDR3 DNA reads TGTGCCAGCAGTGAAGGGGGGCCCGGACAGGGGAGTGAAAAACTGTTTTTT.

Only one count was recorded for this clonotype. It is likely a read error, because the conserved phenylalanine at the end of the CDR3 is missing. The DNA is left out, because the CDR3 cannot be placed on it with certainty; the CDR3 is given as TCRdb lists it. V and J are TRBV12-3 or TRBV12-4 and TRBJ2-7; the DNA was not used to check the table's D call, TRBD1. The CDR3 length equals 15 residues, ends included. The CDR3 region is CASSLRQGSGYTFGS.

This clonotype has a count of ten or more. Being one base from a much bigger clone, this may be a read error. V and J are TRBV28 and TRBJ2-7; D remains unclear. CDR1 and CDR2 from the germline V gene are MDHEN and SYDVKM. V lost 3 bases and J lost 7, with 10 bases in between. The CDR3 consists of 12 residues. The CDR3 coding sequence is TGTGCCAGCAGTTTGGTAGCAGATGAGCAGTACTTC. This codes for CASSLVADEQYF.

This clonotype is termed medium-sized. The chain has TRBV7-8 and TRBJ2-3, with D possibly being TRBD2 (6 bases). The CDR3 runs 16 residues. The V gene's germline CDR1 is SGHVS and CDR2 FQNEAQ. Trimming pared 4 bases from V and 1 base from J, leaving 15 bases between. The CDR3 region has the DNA TGTGCCAGCAGCTCAAAATTAGCTAGCGGCACAGATACGCAGTATTTT. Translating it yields CASSSKLASGTDTQYF.

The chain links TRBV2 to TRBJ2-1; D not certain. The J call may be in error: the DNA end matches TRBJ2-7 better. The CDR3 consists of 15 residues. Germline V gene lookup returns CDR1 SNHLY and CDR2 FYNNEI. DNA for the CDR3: TGTGCCAGCATGGGGTATAAGAGCCAAGGAATCGAGCAGTACTTC. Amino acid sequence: CASMGYKSQGIEQYF.

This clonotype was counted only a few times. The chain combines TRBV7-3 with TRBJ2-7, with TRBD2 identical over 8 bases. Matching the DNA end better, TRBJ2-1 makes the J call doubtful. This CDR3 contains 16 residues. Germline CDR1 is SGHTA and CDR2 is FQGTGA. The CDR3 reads CASSLLPGLGRDEQFF. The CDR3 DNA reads TGTGCCAGCAGCTTATTACCGGGACTAGGGAGGGATGAGCAGTTCTTC.

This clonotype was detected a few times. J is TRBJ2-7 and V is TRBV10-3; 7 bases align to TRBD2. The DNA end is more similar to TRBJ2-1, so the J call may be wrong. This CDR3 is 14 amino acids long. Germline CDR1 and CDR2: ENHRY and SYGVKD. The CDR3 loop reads CAISSGDLAGEQFF. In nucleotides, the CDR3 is TGTGCCATCAGTAGCGGGGACTTAGCGGGTGAGCAGTTCTTC.

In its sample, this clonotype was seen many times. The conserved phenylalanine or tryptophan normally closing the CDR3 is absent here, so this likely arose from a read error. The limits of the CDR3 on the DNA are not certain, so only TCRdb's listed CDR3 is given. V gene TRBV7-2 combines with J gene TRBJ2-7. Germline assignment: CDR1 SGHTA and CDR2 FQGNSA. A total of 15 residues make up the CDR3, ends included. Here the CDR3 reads CASSLDTNYGYTFGS.

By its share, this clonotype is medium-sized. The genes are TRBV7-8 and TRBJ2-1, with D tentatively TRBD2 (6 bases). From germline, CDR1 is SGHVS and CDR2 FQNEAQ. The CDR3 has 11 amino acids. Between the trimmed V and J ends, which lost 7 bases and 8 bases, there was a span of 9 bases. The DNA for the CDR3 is TGTGCCAGCAAGGAGGGACATGAGCAGTTCTTC. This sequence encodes CASKEGHEQFF.

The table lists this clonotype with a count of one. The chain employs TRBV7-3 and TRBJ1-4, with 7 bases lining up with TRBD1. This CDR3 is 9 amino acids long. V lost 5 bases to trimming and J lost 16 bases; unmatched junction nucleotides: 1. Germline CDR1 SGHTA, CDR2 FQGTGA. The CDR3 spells CASSRDRFF. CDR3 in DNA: TGTGCCAGCAGCCGGGACAGGTTTTTT.

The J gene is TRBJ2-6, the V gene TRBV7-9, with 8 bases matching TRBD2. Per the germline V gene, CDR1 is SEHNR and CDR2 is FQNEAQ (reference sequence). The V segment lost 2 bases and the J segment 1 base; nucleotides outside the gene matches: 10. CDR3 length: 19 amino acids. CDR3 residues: CASSLIGWREVSGANVLTF. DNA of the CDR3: TGTGCCAGCAGCTTAATAGGGTGGCGGGAGGTTTCTGGGGCCAACGTCCTGACTTTC.

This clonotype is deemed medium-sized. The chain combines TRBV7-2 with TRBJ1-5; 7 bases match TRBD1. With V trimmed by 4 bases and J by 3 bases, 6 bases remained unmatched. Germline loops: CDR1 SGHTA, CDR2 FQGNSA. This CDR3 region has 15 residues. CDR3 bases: TGTGCCAGCAGCTCGGGACAGTCTTACAATCAGCCCCAGCATTTT. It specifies CASSSGQSYNQPQHF. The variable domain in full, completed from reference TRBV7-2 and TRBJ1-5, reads GAGVSQSPSNKVTEKGKDVELRCDPISGHTALYWYRQSLGQGLEFLIYFQGNSAPDKSGLPSDRFSAERTGGSVSTLTIQRTQQEDSAVYLCASSSGQSYNQPQHFGDGTRLSIL.

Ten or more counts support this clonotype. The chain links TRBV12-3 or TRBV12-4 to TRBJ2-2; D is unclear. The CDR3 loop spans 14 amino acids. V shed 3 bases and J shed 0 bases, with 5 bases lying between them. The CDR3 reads CASSLGTNTGELFF. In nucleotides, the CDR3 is TGTGCCAGCAGTTTGGGTACGAACACCGGGGAGCTGTTTTTT.

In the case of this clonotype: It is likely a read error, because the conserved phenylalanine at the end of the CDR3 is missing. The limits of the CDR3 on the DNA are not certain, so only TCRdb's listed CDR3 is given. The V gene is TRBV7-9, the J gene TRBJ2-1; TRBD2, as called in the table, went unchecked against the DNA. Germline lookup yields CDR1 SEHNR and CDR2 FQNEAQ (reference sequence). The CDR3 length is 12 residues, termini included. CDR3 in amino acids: CASSPPRQGLAG.

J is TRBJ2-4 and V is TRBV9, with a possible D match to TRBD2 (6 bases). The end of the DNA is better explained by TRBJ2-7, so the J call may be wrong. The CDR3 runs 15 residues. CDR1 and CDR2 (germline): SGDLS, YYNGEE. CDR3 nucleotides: TGTGCCAGCAGCGTAGCAAGCGGGCCTACCTACGAGCAGTACTTC. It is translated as CASSVASGPTYEQYF.

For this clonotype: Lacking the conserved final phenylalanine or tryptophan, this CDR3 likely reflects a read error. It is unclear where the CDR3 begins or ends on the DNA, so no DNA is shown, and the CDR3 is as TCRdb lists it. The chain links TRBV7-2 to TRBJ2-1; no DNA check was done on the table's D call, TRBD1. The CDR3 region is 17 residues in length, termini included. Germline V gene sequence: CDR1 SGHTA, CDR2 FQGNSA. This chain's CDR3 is CASSLAKGAGYGYTFGS.

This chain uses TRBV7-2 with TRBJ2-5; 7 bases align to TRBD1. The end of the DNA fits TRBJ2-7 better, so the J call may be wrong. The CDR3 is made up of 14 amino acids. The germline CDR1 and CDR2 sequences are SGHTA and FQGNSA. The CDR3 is CASSPWTGPYEQYF. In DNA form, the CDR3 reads TGTGCCAGCAGCCCATGGACAGGACCCTACGAGCAGTACTTC.

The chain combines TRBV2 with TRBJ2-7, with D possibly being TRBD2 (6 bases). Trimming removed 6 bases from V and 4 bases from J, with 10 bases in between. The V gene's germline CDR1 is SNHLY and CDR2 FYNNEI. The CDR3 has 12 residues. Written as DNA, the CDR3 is TGTGCCAGCAGCGGGAGTTCTTACGAGCAGTACTTC. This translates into CASSGSSYEQYF.

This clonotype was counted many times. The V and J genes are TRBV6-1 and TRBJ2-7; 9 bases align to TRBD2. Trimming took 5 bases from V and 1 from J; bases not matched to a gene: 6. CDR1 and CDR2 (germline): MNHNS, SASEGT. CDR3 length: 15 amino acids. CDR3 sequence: CASSHSGRNSYEQYF. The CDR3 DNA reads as TGTGCCAGCAGTCACAGCGGGAGGAATTCCTACGAGCAGTACTTC.

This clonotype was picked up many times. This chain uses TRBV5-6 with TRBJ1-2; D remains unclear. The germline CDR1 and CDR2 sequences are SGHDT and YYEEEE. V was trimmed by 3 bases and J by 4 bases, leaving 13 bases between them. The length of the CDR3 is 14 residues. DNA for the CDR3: TGTGCCAGCAGCTATCGACAACCCGCCTATGGCTACACCTTC. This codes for CASSYRQPAYGYTF.

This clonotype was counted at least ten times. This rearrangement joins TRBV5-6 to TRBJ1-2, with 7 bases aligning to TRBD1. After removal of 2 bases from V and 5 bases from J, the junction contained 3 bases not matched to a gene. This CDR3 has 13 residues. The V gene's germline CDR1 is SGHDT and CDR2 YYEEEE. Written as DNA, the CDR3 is TGTGCCAGCAGCTTAGCACAGGGGTATGGCTACACCTTC. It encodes CASSLAQGYGYTF.

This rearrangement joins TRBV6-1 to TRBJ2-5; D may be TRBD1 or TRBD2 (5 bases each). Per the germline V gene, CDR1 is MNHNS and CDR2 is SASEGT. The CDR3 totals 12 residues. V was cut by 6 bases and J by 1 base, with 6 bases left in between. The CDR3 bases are TGTGCCAGCAGGGGGGTCCAAGAGACCCAGTACTTC. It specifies CASRGVQETQYF.

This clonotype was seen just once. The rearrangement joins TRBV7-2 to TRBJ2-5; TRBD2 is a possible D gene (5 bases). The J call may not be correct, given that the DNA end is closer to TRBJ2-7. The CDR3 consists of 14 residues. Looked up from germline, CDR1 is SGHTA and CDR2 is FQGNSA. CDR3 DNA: TGTGCCAGCAGGCCGGGGTCCAGCGGCTACGAGCAGTACTTC. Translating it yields CASRPGSSGYEQYF.